This T cell receptor beta chain comes out of a study of blood T cell repertoires in COVID-19 (dated by TCRdb to the early 2020s). Context from the whole study: Collaborator samples came from the United States, Italy and Spain and covered acute and convalescent phases of COVID-19. Subjects who had been exposed to COVID-19, were actively infected with it, or had recovered from it provided the deeply sampled blood TCRbeta repertoires that made up the dataset. Nearly every sample came with metadata listing a de-identified subject ID, COVID-19 status, age in years and sex. HLA class I and class II types, where available, came from metadata supplied by the sample provider rather than from assay-based typing. The material from the prospective study consisted of cDNA or gDNA derived from T cells, B-cell-depleted T cells, or PBMCs. The repertoires were made available in a free public database intended to serve as a resource for research on the immune response to SARS-CoV-2. Samples were obtained from the ongoing ImmuneRACE study (first 160 participants) and from some 1,300 subjects provided by 6 global collaborators.

The immunoSEQ Assay, a bias-controlled multiplex PCR, was used to amplify TCRbeta CDR3 regions from genomic DNA. Per the source publication's procedure: Nucleated cell counts per sample were estimated from amplification of reference gene primers within the assay. To quantify the absolute abundance of each unique TCRbeta CDR3 rearrangement, sequence reads were collapsed and filtered. Productive Simpson clonality was computed per sample as the square root of Simpson's diversity index over productive rearrangements. The source is immuneACCESS, and TCRdb retained only in-frame sequences with V and J called. Part of the clones is not carried over; for the studies checked, unresolved V genes explain less than half of this, and the remainder is unexplained. That table is the source of V, J and clone size, and D and trimming were worked out from the DNA. The sample profile shows 150,000 to 200,000 clones; around 90% of them were found once. The ten largest clones add up to about 4.2% of the sample.

Measured from the cysteine to the phenylalanine, the CDR3 is 15 residues long. The retained sequence is limited to the CDR3, 45 bases, with the frame set at the first base. As encoded in the germline V gene (reference sequence), CDR1 is MNHNY while CDR2 is SVGAGI. Trimming removed 4 bases from V and 10 bases from J, leaving 17 bases between the germline ends. Collaborating institutions collected whole blood in K2EDTA tubes following their own protocols. For TCRbeta analysis, collaborators shipped samples as frozen whole blood, isolated PBMCs, or DNA extracted from either of those sample types. Broad study findings and their caveats: Clinical and demographic metadata were provided uncurated, with the amount varying by source and participant.

As to this clone: Its antigen has not been determined. Qualities for individual bases were not recorded, and no much larger clone is one base off.

Sequencing was performed on peripheral blood. The TCR sequence derives from a human donor in a cohort sampled during active COVID-19. The chain is made from TRBV6-6 and TRBJ1-6, with an unclear D gene assignment. The CDR3 region has the sequence CASSSGISWKSPLHF. The DNA sequence is given as TGTGCCAGCAGTTCGGGGATATCGTGGAAGTCACCCCTCCACTTT.